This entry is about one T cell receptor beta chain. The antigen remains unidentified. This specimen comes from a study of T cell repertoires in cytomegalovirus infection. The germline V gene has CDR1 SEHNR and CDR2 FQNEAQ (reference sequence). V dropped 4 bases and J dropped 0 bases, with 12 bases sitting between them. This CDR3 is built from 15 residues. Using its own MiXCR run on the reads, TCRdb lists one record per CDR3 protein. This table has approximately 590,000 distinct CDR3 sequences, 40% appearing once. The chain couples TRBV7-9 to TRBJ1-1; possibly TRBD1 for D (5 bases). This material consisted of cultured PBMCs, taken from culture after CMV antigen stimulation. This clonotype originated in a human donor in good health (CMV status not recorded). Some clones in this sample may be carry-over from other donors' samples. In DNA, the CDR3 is TGTGCCAGCAGCTGGTGGGGACGGATGAACACTGAAGCTTTCTTT. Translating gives CASSWWGRMNTEAFF.